A selection of T cell receptor beta chains follows, all from one sample in a study of cytomegalovirus exposure and HLA in healthy donors. The assay was immunoSEQ multiplex PCR, and TCRdb's table has in-frame clones only and misses some. The repertoire holds roughly 170,000 clones, about 78% seen once, with about 13% in the top ten. The sample taken for sequencing was PBMCs. Source of these receptors: a woman aged 50 to 60 in good health and CMV-seropositive. The CDR3 runs from the conserved cysteine through the conserved F or W. The listing skips clone size in some rows; elsewhere it reads once, few, many or a size class.

size,V,CDR3
NA,TRBV4-1,CASSQLVTGGYEQYF
NA,TRBV5-5,CASSLGRTNSPLHF
NA,TRBV9,CASSSSGGGNEQFF
NA,TRBV20-1,CSAPDYNEQFF
NA,TRBV2,CASSIQGSTDTQYF
NA,TRBV5-1,CASSSRRVQETQYF
few,TRBV19,CASRTAMNTEAFF
NA,TRBV6-1,CASSEQEGAGTEAFF
NA,TRBV27,CASSLVSGDSYNEQFF
NA,TRBV4-1,CASSHSTGPIYEQYF
NA,TRBV2,CASSEVGLGDSSYEQYF
NA,TRBV15,CATSRDSGGAHNEQFF
NA,TRBV6-5,CASKAPGGNQPQHF
NA,TRBV7-8,CASSVGLAGGQTGELFF
NA,TRBV7-9,CASSRTGSGGYTF
NA,TRBV19,CASRSDRAVGQPQHF
NA,TRBV6-1,CASSNRALGGNTIYF
few,TRBV7-3,CASSLNGGTIGANVLTF
NA,TRBV7-9,CSSSQGGPFLNTEAFF
NA,TRBV29-1,CSVEDPTSGGAFTGELFF
NA,TRBV7-9,CASSPRDRVWEQFF
few,TRBV6-5,CASSYSAGTEGYTF
NA,TRBV18,CASSLNWNTEAFF
once,TRBV6-1,CASRDLGQGGAFF
NA,TRBV9,CASSVAGTHRRGEKLFF
NA,TRBV25-1,CASSEVRDSSYEQYF
NA,TRBV30,CAWSPGGTEAFF
few,TRBV19,CASSDGQGALDEQYF
NA,TRBV19,CASSPRGTGIEKLFF
NA,TRBV7-3,CASSLGAGGSTDTQYF
NA,TRBV9,CASSSPRQGAHGYTF
NA,TRBV7-9,CASSLRGPVGGYEQYF
NA,TRBV19,CASSISGTVSYEQYF
NA,TRBV19,CASSRGINTGELFF
few,TRBV10-1,CARARKLFF
NA,TRBV19,CASSYTGRNTEKLFF
NA,TRBV6-1,CASRRSSWKETQYF
few,TRBV7-7,CASSFSYGQGGTEAFF
NA,TRBV5-1,CASSLWGENTEAFF
NA,TRBV19,CASSARTGSYEQYF
NA,TRBV7-9,CASSTGTSTNEKLFF
NA,TRBV4-1,CASSQDRAGASTDTQYF
once,TRBV6-6,CASSSPTGNTEAFF
NA,TRBV27,CASSFLGSGGRQFF
NA,TRBV2,CASSYRVRSNQPQHF
NA,TRBV19,CASSIGSGATYEQYF
NA,TRBV7-9,CSSSLSREQYF
NA,TRBV11-3,CASSPGANSPLHF
NA,TRBV19,CASSMYMQGPDSPLHF